This TCR beta chain was obtained from a study of control samples from healthy donors and cancer patients. Germline V lookup: CDR1 SGDLS, CDR2 YYNGEE. The length of the CDR3 is 14 residues. The V gene lost 4 bases and the J gene lost 2 bases, with 10 bases spanning the gap. Generated by immunoSEQ multiplex PCR, the TCRdb table keeps only in-frame clones and is missing some. The table records about 120,000 clones, roughly 89% of them present only once. This receptor was obtained from a man aged 30 to 39 in good health. V is TRBV9 and J is TRBJ2-1; possible D gene TRBD2, 5 bases. Sequencing was carried out using blood. The CDR3 DNA sequence: TGTGCCAGCAGCAGGACTGGAACCTACAATGAGCAGTTCTTC. Translated, it gives CASSRTGTYNEQFF.